This is a list of T cell receptor beta chains from one sample in a study of metastatic and nonmetastatic thyroid tumors. With MiXCR, TCRdb called clones anew from the PCR reads. The sample consists of fewer than 20,000 clones, around 30% of them appearing once. The sample consisted of tumor tissue. Every receptor here comes from a male donor with papillary thyroid cancer or a benign thyroid nodule (not recorded which). Some clones in this sample may be carry-over from other donors' samples. Each CDR3 is given with its conserved first and last residue. The D gene is left open where the match is weak. Rows may omit the clone size; those that give it use once, few, many or a size class.

>TRBJ2-7|medium-sized|.|TRBV10-2
TGCGCCAGCAGTGAGTCGGGAGAGCAGTACTTC
CASSESGEQYF
>TRBJ1-2|many|TRBD1|TRBV12-3/TRBV12-4
TGTGCCAGCAGTTTAGGGACAGGGGGTGGCTACACCTTC
CASSLGTGGGYTF
>TRBJ2-1|.|TRBD2|TRBV5-1
TGCGCCAGCAGCTCACTAGCGGTGGGGCCCCGTGAGCAGTTCTTC
CASSSLAVGPREQFF
>TRBJ1-5|few|.|TRBV6-2/TRBV6-3
TGTGCCAGCAGATTGACAGTGGGCCTTAATCAGCCCAATCATTTT
CASRLTVGLNQPNHF
>TRBJ2-3|.|TRBD1|TRBV18
TGTGCCAGCTCACCGGGACAGCGGAGCACAGATACGCAGTATTTT
CASSPGQRSTDTQYF
>TRBJ2-7|.|.|TRBV15
TGTGCCACCAGCAGAGATGGCTTACGGGAGCAGTACTTC
CATSRDGLREQYF
>TRBJ2-1|.|TRBD1|TRBV12-3/TRBV12-4
TGTGCCAGCAGTCCGGGACAGGGGGCGAGGGGCGTAGCGAATGAGCAGTTCTTC
CASSPGQGARGVANEQFF
>TRBJ1-2|medium-sized|.|TRBV2
TGTGCCAGCAGTGAAAGTGGTCGTGGCTACACCTTC
CASSESGRGYTF
>TRBJ1-4|few|.|TRBV3-1
TGTGCCAGCCGTGGGGGAAATGAAAAACTGTTTTTT
CASRGGNEKLFF
>TRBJ2-1|few|.|TRBV20-1
TGCAGTGCTGCCGACGTTAGCCGGGACTCCTACAATGAGCAGTTCTTC
CSAADVSRDSYNEQFF
>TRBJ1-5|few|.|TRBV19
TGTGCCAGTAGTATGGGGCCGGGCCTCTGGTCAGCCCAGCATTTT
CASSMGPGLWSAQHF
>TRBJ2-7|.|.|TRBV15
TGTGCCACCAGCAGATGGGGGACCTACGAGCAGTACTTC
CATSRWGTYEQYF
>TRBJ2-1|few|TRBD1|TRBV28
TGTGCCAGCAGCACGGACAGGAGCAAGCAGTTCTTC
CASSTDRSKQFF
>TRBJ2-1|few|.|TRBV6-1
TGTGCCAGCACCTTCTACGCGGCACCTTACAATGAGCAGTTCTTC
CASTFYAAPYNEQFF
>TRBJ2-7|.|.|TRBV20-1
TGCAGTGCGTCGGAGGACGAGCAGTACTTC
CSASEDEQYF
>TRBJ1-1|many|TRBD1|TRBV19
TGTGCCAGTACTACCTCCGGGACAGGGGGTAGCATGAACACTGAAGCTTTCTTT
CASTTSGTGGSMNTEAFF
>TRBJ2-3|many|TRBD2|TRBV6-4
TGTGCCACACGGGCAGAAAGGGCTAGCGGGGGGAGCACAGATACGCAGTATTTT
CATRAERASGGSTDTQYF
>TRBJ2-5|.|TRBD2|TRBV7-2
TGTGCCAGCAGCTTCCAAGCGGGGGGACAAGAGACCCAGTACTTC
CASSFQAGGQETQYF
>TRBJ2-7|medium-sized|.|TRBV24-1
TGTGCCACCGGAGCCCCGGGACTGGCCCTATACGAGCAGTACTTC
CATGAPGLALYEQYF
>TRBJ2-7|.|TRBD2|TRBV5-1
TGCGCCAGCAGCGCCACTAGCGGAAACTACGAGCAGTACTTC
CASSATSGNYEQYF
>TRBJ2-1|.|.|TRBV5-1
TGCGCCAGCATCTCACCGGGACTCCCCAATGAGCAGTTCTTC
CASISPGLPNEQFF
>TRBJ2-4|.|.|TRBV5-1
TGCGCCAGCTCAAACGGGGGAGTAAACATTCAGTACTTC
CASSNGGVNIQYF
>TRBJ2-1|many|.|TRBV19
TGTGCCAGTAGTATAGGGCCCCAGGGATTGACCTACAATGAGCAGTTCTTC
CASSIGPQGLTYNEQFF
>TRBJ2-1|medium-sized|.|TRBV27
TGTGCCAGCAGTTCCGGAACAACTTCCAATGAGCAGTTCTTC
CASSSGTTSNEQFF
>TRBJ1-2|.|.|TRBV3-1
TGTGCCAGCAGCTCCCGGACGGAGGTAAACTATGGCTACACCTTC
CASSSRTEVNYGYTF
>TRBJ2-3|few|.|TRBV6-2/TRBV6-3
TGTGCCAGCAGACCCCACAGGGCCGGGAGTACAGATACGCAGTATTTT
CASRPHRAGSTDTQYF
>TRBJ2-3|.|.|TRBV20-1
TGCAGTGCTCATAGGCGAACAGATACGCAGTATTTT
CSAHRRTDTQYF
>TRBJ1-5|many|.|TRBV9
TGTGCCAGCAGCGTAGACCAGGGGTGGAATCAGCCCCAGCATTTT
CASSVDQGWNQPQHF
>TRBJ2-3|.|TRBD2|TRBV11-2
TGTGCCAGCAGCTTCCCCGGGAGGGCCGGTCGATCGGATACACAGTATTTT
CASSFPGRAGRSDTQYF
>TRBJ2-2|medium-sized|TRBD1|TRBV14
TGTGCCAGCAGCCAAGTTAGTAGGGGGCGGAACACCGGGGAGCTGTTTTTT
CASSQVSRGRNTGELFF
>TRBJ1-5|.|.|TRBV28
TGTGCCAGCAGTTCCCTACGCAGGGTTAATCAACCCCAGCATTTT
CASSSLRRVNQPQHF
>TRBJ2-3|.|.|TRBV11-2
TGTGCCAGCAGCTCGGGGCGTGGTAGCACAGATACGCAGTATTTT
CASSSGRGSTDTQYF
>TRBJ2-3|many|.|TRBV7-2
TGTGCCAGCAGCCCAACAACATCGACAGATACGCAGTATTTT
CASSPTTSTDTQYF
>TRBJ1-4|.|.|TRBV7-3
TGTGCCAGCAGCCCACCGAGGGGATCTGTAAAACTGTTTTTT
CASSPPRGSVKLFF
>TRBJ2-5|many|.|TRBV9
TGTGCCAGCAGCGTAGGGGTCCAGGAGACCCAGTACTTC
CASSVGVQETQYF
>TRBJ1-1|few|.|TRBV12-3/TRBV12-4
TGTGCCAGCAGTCTTAGCCGGGGAACTGAAGCTTTCTTT
CASSLSRGTEAFF
>TRBJ1-3|.|TRBD1|TRBV20-1
TGCAGTGCGACCCCCCCGGGACAGACTTACCCCTACTCTGGAAACACCATATATTTT
CSATPPGQTYPYSGNTIYF
>TRBJ2-3|.|.|TRBV7-8
TGTGCCAGCAGCTTATATAGCCGGGCTGGAGGCACAGATACGCAGTATTTT
CASSLYSRAGGTDTQYF
>TRBJ2-5|.|.|TRBV18
TGTGCCAGCTCACCACCATCAGGGAAGGGAGAGACCCAGTACTTC
CASSPPSGKGETQYF
>TRBJ1-1|many|.|TRBV6-4
TGTGCCAGAGCTAGCTTCTGGGCCCGGGAAGCTTTCTTT
CARASFWAREAFF
>TRBJ2-7|.|.|TRBV20-1
TGCAGTGCTTCAGAGACAGTGGCTCGCGACGAGCAGTACTTC
CSASETVARDEQYF
>TRBJ1-2|.|.|TRBV10-3
TGTGCCACTCCTAGACTGGCTGAGACCTATGGCTACACCTTC
CATPRLAETYGYTF
>TRBJ2-7|.|TRBD1|TRBV6-1
TGTGCCAGCAGCCCCCCGGGACAGGATTCCTACGAGCAGTACTTC
CASSPPGQDSYEQYF
>TRBJ2-7|.|.|TRBV6-1
TGTGCCAGCAGTGACGAAGATACAGGGCCGTACGAGCAATACTTC
CASSDEDTGPYEQYF
>TRBJ1-4|many|.|TRBV6-5
TGTGCCAGCAGTTATATACCGGGTCTTAATGAAAAACTGTTTTTT
CASSYIPGLNEKLFF
>TRBJ2-7|.|TRBD2|TRBV11-2
TGTGCCACCAGCGCCTTCGTGGGAGGGGTCTACGAGCAGTACTTC
CATSAFVGGVYEQYF
>TRBJ1-2|few|TRBD1|TRBV6-1
TGTGCCAGCAGTGCCCGGGACAGGGTTGGCTACACCTTC
CASSARDRVGYTF
>TRBJ2-7|.|.|TRBV6-1
TGTGCCAGCAGTCCCCGTATGGGCCAAGCCGAGCAGTACTTC
CASSPRMGQAEQYF
>TRBJ2-1|few|.|TRBV7-2
TGTGCCAGCAGCCTGGTGGTTCTATCCTACAATGAGCAGTTCTTC
CASSLVVLSYNEQFF
>TRBJ1-1|.|.|TRBV11-2
TGTGCCAGCAGCGGCCGGGGGGTGAACACTGAAGCTTTCTTT
CASSGRGVNTEAFF
>TRBJ1-3|medium-sized|.|TRBV4-1
TGCGCCAGCAGCCAAGACGCTGGAAGCTCTGGAAACACCATATATTTT
CASSQDAGSSGNTIYF
>TRBJ1-1|few|.|TRBV3-1
TGTGCCAGCAGCCAAGGGACAGAAGCTTTCTTT
CASSQGTEAFF
>TRBJ2-5|many|TRBD2|TRBV5-6
TGTGCCAGCAGCTTGGTACTAGCGGGGTACCAAGAGACCCAGTACTTC
CASSLVLAGYQETQYF
>TRBJ2-3|.|TRBD2|TRBV3-1
TGTGCCAGCAGCCCGGGACTAGCGGCCACAGATACGCAGTATTTT
CASSPGLAATDTQYF
>TRBJ2-1|few|.|TRBV9
TGTGCCAGCAGCCCGTACCGCTCCTACAATGAGCAGTTCTTC
CASSPYRSYNEQFF
>TRBJ2-7|.|.|TRBV19
TGTGCCAGTAGCCAAGTAGGGGGGCCCAACCTGGAGCAGTACTTC
CASSQVGGPNLEQYF
>TRBJ2-2|few|.|TRBV14
TGTGCCAGCAGCCCGCGGACGGGCACCGGGGAGCTGTTTTTT
CASSPRTGTGELFF